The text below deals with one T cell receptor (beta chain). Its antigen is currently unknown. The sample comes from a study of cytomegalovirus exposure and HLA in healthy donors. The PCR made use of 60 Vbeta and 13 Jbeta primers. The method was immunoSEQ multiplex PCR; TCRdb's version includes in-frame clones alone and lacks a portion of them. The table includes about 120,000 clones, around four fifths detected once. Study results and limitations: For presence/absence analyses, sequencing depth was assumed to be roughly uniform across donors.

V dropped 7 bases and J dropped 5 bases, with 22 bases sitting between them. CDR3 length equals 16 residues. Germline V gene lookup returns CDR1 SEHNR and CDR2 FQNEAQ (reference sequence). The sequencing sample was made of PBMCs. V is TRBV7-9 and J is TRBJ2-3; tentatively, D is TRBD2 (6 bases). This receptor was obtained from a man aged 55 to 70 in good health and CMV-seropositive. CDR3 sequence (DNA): TGTGCCAGCACCCCTAAGTCAGGAGGGCGAGGAGATACGCAGTATTTT. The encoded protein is CASTPKSGGRGDTQYF.